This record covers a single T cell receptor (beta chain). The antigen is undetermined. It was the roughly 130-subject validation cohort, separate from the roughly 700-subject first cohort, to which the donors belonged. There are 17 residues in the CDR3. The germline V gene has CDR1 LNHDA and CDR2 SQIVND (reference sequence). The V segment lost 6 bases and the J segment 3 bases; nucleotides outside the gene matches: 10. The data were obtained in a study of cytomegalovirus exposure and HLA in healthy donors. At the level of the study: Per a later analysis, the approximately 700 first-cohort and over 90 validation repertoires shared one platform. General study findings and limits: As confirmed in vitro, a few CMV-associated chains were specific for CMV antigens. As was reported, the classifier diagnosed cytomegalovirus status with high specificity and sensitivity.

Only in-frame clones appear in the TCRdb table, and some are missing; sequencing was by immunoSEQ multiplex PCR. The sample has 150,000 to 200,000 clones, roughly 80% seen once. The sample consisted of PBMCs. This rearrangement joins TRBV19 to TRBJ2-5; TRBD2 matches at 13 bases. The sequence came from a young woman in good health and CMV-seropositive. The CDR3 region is CASRKSRTSGGKETQYF. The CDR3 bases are TGTGCCAGTAGGAAATCGAGGACTAGCGGGGGAAAAGAGACCCAGTACTTC.